The sequence of this T cell receptor beta chain was determined in a study of blood T cell repertoires in COVID-19. Germline CDR1 and CDR2: SGHAT and FQNNGV. The CDR3 has 19 residues. V lost 1 base, J lost 5 bases, and 26 bases lay in between. The table lists this clone with a count of one. Original processing notes: For nucleated cells, counts were estimated from reference gene primer amplification. Here immunoSEQ multiplex PCR was the method, and the copy in TCRdb shows in-frame clones only, minus some. Clonal size and the V and J genes are those of that table, whereas D and trimming came from the DNA. This table holds about 100,000 clones, approximately 88% found once.

This receptor was obtained from a human donor in a cohort sampled during active COVID-19. The V call is TRBV11-2, the J call TRBJ2-5, with D tentatively TRBD1 (6 bases). Sequenced: peripheral blood. The CDR3 DNA follows: TGTGCCAGCAGCTTAGGACAGGCATATTATCCTTCGCAAGACGAGACCCAGTACTTC. This gives the protein CASSLGQAYYPSQDETQYF.